The clone carrying this T cell receptor beta chain was recorded at least ten times. Its antigen remains unknown. Germline CDR1 reads SGHTA; CDR2 reads FQGNSA. CDR3 length: 12 amino acids. The junction had 7 bases not matched to a gene; V was cut back by 5 bases and J by 15 bases. The data derive from a study of early T cells in non-severe SARS-CoV-2 infection. Study in general: Unpaired chains resulted from sequencing bulk RNA of unsorted whole blood. Notes on the study in general: Private and CD4 specificities were missed by VDJdb matching, which favored anti-spike CD8 responses.

Individual cDNA molecules carried attached unique molecular identifiers. Via MiXCR, TCRdb re-called the 5' RACE reads, giving one row per CDR3 protein. The table shows more than 35,000 distinct CDR3 sequences, with over 3.5% occurring only once. The origin of this receptor is an adult who was a healthcare worker with PCR-confirmed SARS-CoV-2 infection or an uninfected control (not recorded which). The sequenced sample was whole blood. V and J are TRBV7-2 and TRBJ2-1, with 10 positions matching TRBD2. DNA of the CDR3: TGTGCCAGCAGCCAACCGGGACTAGCGCCGTTCTTC. Translating it yields CASSQPGLAPFF. The full variable domain, in which reference TRBV7-2 and TRBJ2-1 provide the parts outside the CDR3, is GAGVSQSPSNKVTEKGKDVELRCDPISGHTALYWYRQSLGQGLEFLIYFQGNSAPDKSGLPSDRFSAERTGGSVSTLTIQRTQQEDSAVYLCASSQPGLAPFFGPGTRLTVL.